One and the same sample provided the 5 T cell receptor beta chains below, sequenced in a study of shared clonotypes between healthy human individuals. CD45RO-negative, CCR7-positively selected cells formed the naive CD8 fraction, excluding terminally differentiated effector memory CD45RA+ cells. Some clones are missing from TCRdb's copy, which holds only in-frame ones; the method was immunoSEQ multiplex PCR. Of around 610,000 clones in the sample, about 96% were seen once. Sequencing used naive CD8+ T cells sorted from blood. The receptor source for this set is a woman aged 25 to 39 in good health.

J is TRBJ1-6 and V is TRBV27; the D gene is possibly TRBD1 (6 bases). The CDR3 is 14 residues long. V gave up 7 bases and J gave up 9 bases, with 16 bases separating them. The germline V gene encodes CDR1 MNHEY and CDR2 SMNVEV (reference sequence). Written as DNA, the CDR3 is TGTGCCAGCACCCCTGGGGGGCGACTTTCACCCCTCCACTTT. Its protein product is CASTPGGRLSPLHF.

A note on this clone: Within the sample, other DNA sequences also encode this same CDR3. V and J are TRBV2 and TRBJ2-1; D unresolved. In germline, CDR1 is SNHLY, CDR2 FYNNEI. The CDR3 runs to 9 residues. Deletions cut 7 bases from V and 8 bases from J, with 3 bases between. The CDR3 DNA follows: TGTGCCAGCACACATGAGCAGTTCTTC. Translated: CASTHEQFF.

This clone was picked up one time. The CDR3 coding sequence is TGTGCCAGCAGCTCGTGGACCCGAGGCTCCACAGATACGCAGTATTTT. Protein product: CASSSWTRGSTDTQYF. The J gene is TRBJ2-3, the V gene TRBV7-9; D is undetermined. V lost 4 bases and J 2 bases, leaving 16 bases between the germline ends. The CDR3 contains 16 residues. Per the germline V gene, CDR1 is SEHNR and CDR2 is FQNEAQ (reference sequence).

Only one count was recorded for this clone. The V and J genes are TRBV2 and TRBJ2-1; 8 bases match TRBD2. V trimming: 1 base; J trimming: 4 bases; junction bases outside the gene matches: 15. CDR1 and CDR2 (germline): SNHLY, FYNNEI. The CDR3 covers 19 residues. The CDR3 region is CASSEDGFAAGAIYNEQFF. CDR3 in DNA: TGTGCCAGCAGTGAAGACGGGTTCGCAGCGGGAGCGATATACAATGAGCAGTTCTTC.

This clone appeared a single time. CDR3: CASSQERTDEQFF. DNA for the CDR3: TGCGCCAGCAGCCAAGAAAGAACCGACGAGCAGTTCTTC. The chain recombines TRBV4-1 with TRBJ2-1, with D unclear. The length of the CDR3 is 13 residues. Germline lookup yields CDR1 MGHRA and CDR2 YSYEKL. V lost 0 bases and J 10 bases, leaving 10 bases between the germline ends.